One and the same sample provided the 13 T cell receptor beta chains below, sequenced in a study of cytomegalovirus exposure and HLA in healthy donors. The protocol was immunoSEQ multiplex PCR, while the TCRdb copy is restricted to in-frame clones and leaves out a portion. The sample has a few hundred thousand clones, around 87% seen once. The sequenced sample consisted of PBMCs. The receptor set was obtained from a woman younger than 30 in good health and CMV-seronegative.

The J gene is TRBJ1-1, the V gene TRBV28; 8 bases map to TRBD1. Germline V gene data show CDR1 as MDHEN and CDR2 as SYDVKM. The CDR3 consists of 14 residues. The V gene end was trimmed by 5 bases and the J gene end by 5 bases; junction bases not matched to a gene: 7. This CDR3 is CASSLITGGTEAFF. CDR3 sequence (DNA): TGTGCCAGCAGTCTTATAACAGGGGGGACTGAAGCTTTCTTT.

This clone appeared a single time. The V call is TRBV19, the J call TRBJ1-1, with 7 bases lining up with TRBD1. The CDR3 runs to 16 residues. Per germline, CDR1 LNHDA and CDR2 SQIVND (reference sequence). With 5 bases clipped from V and 4 bases from J, the junction kept 13 bases outside the gene matches. This chain's CDR3 is CASSDPRTGTFTEAFF. CDR3 nucleotide sequence: TGTGCCAGTAGTGACCCTCGGACAGGCACGTTCACTGAAGCTTTCTTT.

Concerning this clone: The sample carries other DNA sequences with the same CDR3. The V gene is TRBV5-1, the J gene TRBJ2-1; the match to TRBD2 covers 13 bases. The CDR3 runs 14 residues. The J segment lost 7 bases and the V segment lost 3 bases, leaving 1 base of the junction unmatched. CDR1 and CDR2 (germline): SGHRS, YFSETQ. CDR3 in amino acids: CASSSGLAGNEQFF. The CDR3 bases are TGCGCCAGCAGCTCGGGACTAGCGGGGAATGAGCAGTTCTTC.

The genes are TRBV27 and TRBJ1-5; D not certain. V lost 4 bases, J lost 3 bases, and 4 bases lay in between. Germline assignment: CDR1 MNHEY and CDR2 SMNVEV (reference sequence). The CDR3 contains 12 residues. The CDR3 DNA sequence: TGTGCCAGCAGTTCAAACAATCAGCCCCAGCATTTT. Translated: CASSSNNQPQHF.

The J gene is TRBJ1-6, the V gene TRBV28; no clear D. V was cut by 4 bases and J by 0 bases, with 7 bases left in between. Germline lookup yields CDR1 MDHEN and CDR2 SYDVKM. The CDR3 extends over 15 amino acids. CDR3 amino acids: CASSSFRSYNSPLHF. The CDR3 coding sequence is TGTGCCAGCAGTTCTTTTCGCTCCTATAATTCACCCCTCCACTTT. Combining the CDR3 with reference TRBV28 and TRBJ1-6 gives the whole variable domain DVKVTQSSRYLVKRTGEKVFLECVQDMDHENMFWYRQDPGLGLRLIYFSYDVKMKEKGDIPEGYSVSREKKERFSLILESASTNQTSMYLCASSSFRSYNSPLHFGNGTRLTVT.

The chain recombines TRBV2 with TRBJ1-2; D call uncertain. V shed 4 bases and J shed 2 bases, with 11 bases lying between them. CDR1 and CDR2 (germline): SNHLY, FYNNEI. This CDR3 has 14 amino acids. The CDR3 sequence: CASSALGSNYGYTF. The CDR3 DNA sequence: TGTGCCAGCAGTGCTCTGGGCAGCAACTATGGCTACACCTTC.

The chain joins TRBV30 to TRBJ1-2; no definite D call. The V end was cut by 5 bases, the J end by 8 bases, with 21 bases between. The CDR3 is 14 amino acids. Germline CDR1 is GTSNPN and CDR2 is SVGIG (reference sequence). CDR3 sequence: CAWLDPSATEGYTF. The CDR3 coding sequence is TGTGCCTGGCTTGACCCTTCGGCGACGGAGGGCTACACCTTC.

V gene TRBV27 combines with J gene TRBJ2-7; 12 nucleotides match TRBD2. The CDR3 consists of 15 residues. Trimming at V came to 5 bases and at J to 6 bases, leaving 8 bases not matched to a gene. Germline-derived CDR1 and CDR2 are MNHEY and SMNVEV (reference sequence). The chain's CDR3 is CASSPLTSGSSEQYF. The CDR3 nucleotides read TGTGCCAGCAGTCCCCTGACTAGCGGGAGTTCCGAGCAGTACTTC.

The V gene is TRBV10-2, the J gene TRBJ1-4; the match to TRBD1 covers 8 bases. J lost 6 bases, V lost 10 bases, and 7 bases had no gene match. Germline CDR1 reads WSHSY; CDR2 reads SAAADI. This CDR3 has 13 amino acids. The CDR3 sequence is CATEDRADEKLFF. CDR3 DNA sequence: TGCGCCACCGAGGACAGGGCGGATGAAAAACTGTTTTTT.

The rearrangement joins TRBV10-3 to TRBJ2-3; 7 bases are shared with TRBD1. V gave up 8 bases and J gave up 2 bases; unmatched junction bases: 4. The germline V gene has CDR1 ENHRY and CDR2 SYGVKD. The CDR3 totals 13 residues. The CDR3 here is CAIGGQPTDTQYF. CDR3 nucleotide sequence: TGTGCCATCGGGGGACAGCCCACAGATACGCAGTATTTT.

V is TRBV5-1 and J is TRBJ2-7, with 14 positions matching TRBD2. The V segment lost 7 bases and the J segment 5 bases; nucleotides outside the gene matches: 5. This CDR3 is 14 amino acids long. The germline gives CDR1 SGHRS, CDR2 YFSETQ. CDR3 sequence (DNA): TGCGCCAGCTCGGGACTAGCGGGAGCTAACGAGCAGTACTTC. Translated: CASSGLAGANEQYF.

This clone was counted between two and nine times. Distinct nucleotide sequences in the sample also encode this CDR3. The chain combines TRBV27 with TRBJ1-2; the match to TRBD1 covers 9 bases. Germline V lookup: CDR1 MNHEY, CDR2 SMNVEV (reference sequence). This CDR3 has 14 amino acids. The V gene end was trimmed by 3 bases and the J gene end by 1 base; junction bases not matched to a gene: 0. CDR3 DNA: TGTGCCAGCAGTTTGGGACAGGGTAACTATGGCTACACCTTC. Protein: CASSLGQGNYGYTF.

V usage is TRBV5-6 and J usage is TRBJ2-1, with 9 bases matching TRBD1. This CDR3 region has 12 residues. From germline, CDR1 is SGHDT and CDR2 YYEEEE. V shed 3 bases and J 11 bases; nucleotides not matched to a gene: 3. The CDR3 is CASSWDRAKQFF. In DNA, the CDR3 is TGTGCCAGCAGCTGGGACAGGGCAAAGCAGTTCTTC. Full variable domain (missing parts from reference TRBV5-6 and TRBJ2-1): DAGVTQSPTHLIKTRGQQVTLRCSPKSGHDTVSWYQQALGQGPQFIFQYYEEEERQRGNFPDRFSGHQFPNYSSELNVNALLLGDSALYLCASSWDRAKQFFGPGTRLTVL.